The clone carrying this T cell receptor (beta chain) was detected only once. TCRdb keeps only in-frame clones here, not all; method: immunoSEQ multiplex PCR. Of about 80,000 clones in the sample, 70% to 90% were seen once. The sample belongs to a study of blood T cell repertoires in COVID-19. On the study more broadly: The origin of the acute and convalescent COVID-19 samples was the United States, Italy and Spain.

The CDR3 is made up of 17 amino acids. The J segment lost 6 bases and the V segment lost 6 bases, leaving 12 bases of the junction unmatched. The germline CDR1 and CDR2 sequences are MRHNA and SNTAGT. The sequencing input was peripheral blood. The sequence derives from an older man with active or convalescent COVID-19. The chain uses TRBV6-4 and TRBJ2-2, with 11 positions matching TRBD2. The CDR3 here is CASRPTSGGQIAGELFF. CDR3 nucleotide sequence: TGTGCCAGCAGGCCAACTAGCGGGGGCCAAATAGCCGGGGAGCTGTTTTTT.